This T cell receptor (beta chain) emerged from a study of T cell changes during pregnancy in multiple sclerosis. V lost 3 bases to trimming and J lost 4 bases, with 18 bases between them. Germline-derived CDR1 and CDR2 are MDHEN and SYDVKM. The CDR3 sequence is 16 residues long. TCRdb's table, derived via immunoSEQ multiplex PCR, lists solely in-frame clones and lacks some. The sample lists 70,000 to 95,000 clones, 94% occurring once. V is TRBV28 and J is TRBJ2-5; maybe TRBD2 (6 bases). This material consisted of peripheral blood, taken after pregnancy. The receptor's source is a female donor in good health, enrolled as a control in a pregnancy study. CDR3 DNA: TGTGCCAGCAGTTTTTGGGGCAGGGAGGCGAGAGAGACCCAGTACTTC. Its protein is CASSFWGREARETQYF.